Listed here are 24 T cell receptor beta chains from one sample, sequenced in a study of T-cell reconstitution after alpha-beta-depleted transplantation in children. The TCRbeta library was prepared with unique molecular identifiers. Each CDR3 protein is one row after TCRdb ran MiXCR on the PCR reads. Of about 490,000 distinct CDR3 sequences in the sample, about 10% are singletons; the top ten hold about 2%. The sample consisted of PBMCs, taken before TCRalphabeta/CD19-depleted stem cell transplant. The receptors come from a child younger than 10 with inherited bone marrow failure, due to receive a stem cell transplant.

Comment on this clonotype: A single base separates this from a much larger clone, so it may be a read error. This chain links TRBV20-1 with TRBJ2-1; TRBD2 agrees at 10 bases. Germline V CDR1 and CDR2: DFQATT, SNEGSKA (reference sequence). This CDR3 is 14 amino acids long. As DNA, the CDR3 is TGCAGTGCTAGTCGCCCTAGCGGGAGTAATGGGCAGTTCTTC. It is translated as CSASRPSGSNGQFF.

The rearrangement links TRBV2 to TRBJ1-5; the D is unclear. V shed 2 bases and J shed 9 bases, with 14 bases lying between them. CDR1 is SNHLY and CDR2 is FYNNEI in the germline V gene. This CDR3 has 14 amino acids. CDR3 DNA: TGTGCCAGCAGTGAATTTACAGAGGAGGGGCCCCAGCATTTT. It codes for CASSEFTEEGPQHF.

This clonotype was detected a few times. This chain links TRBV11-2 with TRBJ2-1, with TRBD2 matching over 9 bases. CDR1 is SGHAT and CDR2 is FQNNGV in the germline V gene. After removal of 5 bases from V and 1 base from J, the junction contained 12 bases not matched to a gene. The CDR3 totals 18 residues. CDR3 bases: TGTGCCAGCAGCCTACTAGCGGGCCAGCTGGGGTCCTACAATGAGCAGTTCTTC. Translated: CASSLLAGQLGSYNEQFF.

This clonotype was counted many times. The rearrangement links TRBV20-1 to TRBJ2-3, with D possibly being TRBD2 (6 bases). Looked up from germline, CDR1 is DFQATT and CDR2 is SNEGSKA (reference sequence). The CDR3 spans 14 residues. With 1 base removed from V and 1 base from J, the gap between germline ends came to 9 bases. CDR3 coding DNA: TGCAGTGCTAGAGTCCCGGGGGGCACAGATACGCAGTATTTT. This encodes CSARVPGGTDTQYF.

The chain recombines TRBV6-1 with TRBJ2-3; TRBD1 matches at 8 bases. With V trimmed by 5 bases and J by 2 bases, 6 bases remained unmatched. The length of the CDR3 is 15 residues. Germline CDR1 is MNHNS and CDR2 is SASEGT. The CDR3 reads CASSQRTGFTDTQYF. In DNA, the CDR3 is TGTGCCAGCAGTCAACGGACAGGGTTCACAGATACGCAGTATTTT.

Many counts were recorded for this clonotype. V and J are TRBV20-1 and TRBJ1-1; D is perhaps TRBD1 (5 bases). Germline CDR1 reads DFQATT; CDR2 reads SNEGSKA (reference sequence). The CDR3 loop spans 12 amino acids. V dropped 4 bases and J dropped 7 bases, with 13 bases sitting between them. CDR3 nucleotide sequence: TGCAGTGCTACGCCAGGGCAGATTGAAGCTTTCTTT. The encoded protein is CSATPGQIEAFF.

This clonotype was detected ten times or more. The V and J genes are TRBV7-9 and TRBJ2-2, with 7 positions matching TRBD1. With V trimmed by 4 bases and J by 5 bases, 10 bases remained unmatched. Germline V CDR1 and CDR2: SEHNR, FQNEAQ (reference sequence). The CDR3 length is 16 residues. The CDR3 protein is CASSSLGTGETGELFF. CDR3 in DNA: TGTGCCAGCAGCTCCTTGGGAACAGGGGAAACCGGGGAGCTGTTTTTT. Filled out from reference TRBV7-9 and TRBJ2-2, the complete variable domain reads DTGVSQNPRHKITKRGQNVTFRCDPISEHNRLYWYRQTLGQGPEFLTYFQNEAQLEKSRLLSDRFSAERPKGSFSTLEIQRTEQGDSAMYLCASSSLGTGETGELFFGEGSRLTVL.

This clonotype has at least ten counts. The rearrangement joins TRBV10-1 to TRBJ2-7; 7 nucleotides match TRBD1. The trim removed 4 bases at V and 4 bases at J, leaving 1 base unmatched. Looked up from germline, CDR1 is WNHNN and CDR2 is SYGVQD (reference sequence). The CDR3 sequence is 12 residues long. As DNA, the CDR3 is TGCGCCAGCAGTGCAGGGGGATACGAGCAGTACTTC. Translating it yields CASSAGGYEQYF.

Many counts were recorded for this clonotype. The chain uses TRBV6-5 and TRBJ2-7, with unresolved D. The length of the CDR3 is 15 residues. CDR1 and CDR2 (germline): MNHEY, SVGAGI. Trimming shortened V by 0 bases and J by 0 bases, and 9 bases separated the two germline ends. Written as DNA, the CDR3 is TGTGCCAGCAGTTACTCAGAGAGGTCCTCCTACGAGCAGTACTTC. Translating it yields CASSYSERSSYEQYF.

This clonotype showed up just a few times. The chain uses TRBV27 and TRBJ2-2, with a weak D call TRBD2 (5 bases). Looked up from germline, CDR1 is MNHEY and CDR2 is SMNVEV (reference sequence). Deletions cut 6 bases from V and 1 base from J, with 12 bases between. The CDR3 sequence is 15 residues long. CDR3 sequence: CASSRQRMNTGELFF. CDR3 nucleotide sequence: TGTGCCAGCAGCCGCCAGCGGATGAACACCGGGGAGCTGTTTTTT.

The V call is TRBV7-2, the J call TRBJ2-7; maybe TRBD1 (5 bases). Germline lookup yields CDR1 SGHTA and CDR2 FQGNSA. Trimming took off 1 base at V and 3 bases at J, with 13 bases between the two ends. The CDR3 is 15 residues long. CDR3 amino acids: CASSLGQGPGYEQYF. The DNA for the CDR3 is TGTGCCAGCAGCTTAGGGCAGGGTCCAGGCTACGAGCAGTACTTC.

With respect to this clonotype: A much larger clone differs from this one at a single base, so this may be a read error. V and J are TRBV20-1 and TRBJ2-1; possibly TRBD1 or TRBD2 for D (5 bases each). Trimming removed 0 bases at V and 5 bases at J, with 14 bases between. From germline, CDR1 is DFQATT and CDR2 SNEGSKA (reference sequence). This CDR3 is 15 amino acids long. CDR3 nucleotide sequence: TGCAGTGCTAGAGATTCCGGGTCGGGACACAATGAGCAGTTCTTC. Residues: CSARDSGSGHNEQFF.

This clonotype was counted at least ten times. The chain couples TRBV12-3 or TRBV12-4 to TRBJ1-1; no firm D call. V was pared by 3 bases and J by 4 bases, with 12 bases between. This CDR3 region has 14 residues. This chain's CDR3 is CASSFETLTTEAFF. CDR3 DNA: TGTGCCAGCAGTTTTGAGACCTTAACCACTGAAGCTTTCTTT.

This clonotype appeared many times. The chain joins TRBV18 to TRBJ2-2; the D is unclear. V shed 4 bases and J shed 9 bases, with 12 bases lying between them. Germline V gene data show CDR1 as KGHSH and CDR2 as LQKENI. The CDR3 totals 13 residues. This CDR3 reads CASSQSRLRELFF. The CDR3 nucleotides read TGTGCCAGCTCACAATCGAGGCTACGGGAGCTGTTTTTT.

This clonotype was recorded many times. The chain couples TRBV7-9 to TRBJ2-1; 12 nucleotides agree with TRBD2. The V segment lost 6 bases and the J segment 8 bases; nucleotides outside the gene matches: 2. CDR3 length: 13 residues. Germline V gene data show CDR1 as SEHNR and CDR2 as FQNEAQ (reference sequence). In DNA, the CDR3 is TGTGCCAGCAGAGGACTAGCGGGGTATGAGCAGTTCTTC. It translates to CASRGLAGYEQFF.

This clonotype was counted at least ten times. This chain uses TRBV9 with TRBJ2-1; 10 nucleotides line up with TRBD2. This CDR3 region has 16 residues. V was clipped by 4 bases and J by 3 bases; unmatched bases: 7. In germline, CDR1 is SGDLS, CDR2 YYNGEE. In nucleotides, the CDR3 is TGTGCCAGCAGCCCAGCCTTAGCGGGAGGCTACAATGAGCAGTTCTTC. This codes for CASSPALAGGYNEQFF.

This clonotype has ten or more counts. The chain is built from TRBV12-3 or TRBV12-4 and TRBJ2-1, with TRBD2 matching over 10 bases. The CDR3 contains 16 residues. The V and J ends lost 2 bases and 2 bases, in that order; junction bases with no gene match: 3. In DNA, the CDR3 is TGTGCCAGCAGTTTAAGCGGGAGGGGGCCCTACAATGAGCAGTTCTTC. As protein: CASSLSGRGPYNEQFF.

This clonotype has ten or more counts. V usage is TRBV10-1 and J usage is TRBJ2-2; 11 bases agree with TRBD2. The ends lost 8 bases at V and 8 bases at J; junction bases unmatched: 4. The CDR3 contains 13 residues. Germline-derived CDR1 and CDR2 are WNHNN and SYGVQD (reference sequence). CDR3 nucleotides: TGCGCCAGCCAACTAGCGGGAGAGGGGGAGCTGTTTTTT. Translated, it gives CASQLAGEGELFF.

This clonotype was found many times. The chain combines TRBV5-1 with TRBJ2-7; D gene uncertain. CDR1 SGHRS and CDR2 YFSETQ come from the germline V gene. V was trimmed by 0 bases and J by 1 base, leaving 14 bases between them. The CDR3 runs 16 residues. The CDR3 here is CASSLVPQHSSYEQYF. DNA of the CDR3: TGCGCCAGCAGCTTGGTCCCCCAACATTCGTCCTACGAGCAGTACTTC.

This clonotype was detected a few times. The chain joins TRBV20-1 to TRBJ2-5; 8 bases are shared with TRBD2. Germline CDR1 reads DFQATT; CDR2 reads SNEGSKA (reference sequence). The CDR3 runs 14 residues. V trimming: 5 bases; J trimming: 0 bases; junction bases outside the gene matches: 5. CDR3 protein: CSASGTRHQETQYF. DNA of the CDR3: TGCAGTGCTTCGGGGACTAGACACCAAGAGACCCAGTACTTC.

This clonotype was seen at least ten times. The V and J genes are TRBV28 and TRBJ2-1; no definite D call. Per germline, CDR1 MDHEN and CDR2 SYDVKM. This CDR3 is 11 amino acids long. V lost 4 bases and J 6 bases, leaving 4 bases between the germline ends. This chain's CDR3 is CASSSPNEQFF. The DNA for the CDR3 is TGTGCCAGCAGTTCCCCCAATGAGCAGTTCTTC.

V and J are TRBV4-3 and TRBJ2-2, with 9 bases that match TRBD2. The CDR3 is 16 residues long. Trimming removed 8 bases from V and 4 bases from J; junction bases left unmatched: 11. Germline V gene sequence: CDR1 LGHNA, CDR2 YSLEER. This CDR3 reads CASGKRLAGSTGELFF. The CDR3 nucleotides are TGCGCCAGCGGAAAACGGCTAGCGGGATCCACCGGGGAGCTGTTTTTT.

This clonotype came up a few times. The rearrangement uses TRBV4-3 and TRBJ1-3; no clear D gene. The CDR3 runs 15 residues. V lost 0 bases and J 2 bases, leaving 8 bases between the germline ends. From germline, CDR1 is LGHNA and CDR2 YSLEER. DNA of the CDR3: TGCGCCAGCAGCCAAGAGGGATTTACTGGAAACACCATATATTTT. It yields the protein CASSQEGFTGNTIYF.

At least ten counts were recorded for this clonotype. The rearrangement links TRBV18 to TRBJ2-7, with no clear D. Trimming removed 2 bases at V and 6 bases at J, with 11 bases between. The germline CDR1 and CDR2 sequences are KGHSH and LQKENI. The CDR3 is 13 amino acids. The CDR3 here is CASSPAGSGEQYF. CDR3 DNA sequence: TGTGCCAGCTCACCAGCCGGGTCTGGCGAGCAGTACTTC.